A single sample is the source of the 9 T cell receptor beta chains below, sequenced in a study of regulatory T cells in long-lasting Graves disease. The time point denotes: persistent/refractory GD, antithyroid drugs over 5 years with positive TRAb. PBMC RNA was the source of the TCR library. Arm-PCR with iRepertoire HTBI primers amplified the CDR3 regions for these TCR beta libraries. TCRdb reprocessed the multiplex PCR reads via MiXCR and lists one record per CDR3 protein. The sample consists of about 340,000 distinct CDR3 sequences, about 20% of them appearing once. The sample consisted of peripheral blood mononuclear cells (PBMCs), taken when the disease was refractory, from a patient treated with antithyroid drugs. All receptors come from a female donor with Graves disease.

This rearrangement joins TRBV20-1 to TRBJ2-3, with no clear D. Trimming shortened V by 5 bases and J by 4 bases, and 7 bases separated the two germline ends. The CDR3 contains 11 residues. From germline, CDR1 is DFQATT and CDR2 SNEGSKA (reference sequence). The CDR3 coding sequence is TGCAGTGCTCCGGGCTCAGATACGCAGTATTTT. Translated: CSAPGSDTQYF.

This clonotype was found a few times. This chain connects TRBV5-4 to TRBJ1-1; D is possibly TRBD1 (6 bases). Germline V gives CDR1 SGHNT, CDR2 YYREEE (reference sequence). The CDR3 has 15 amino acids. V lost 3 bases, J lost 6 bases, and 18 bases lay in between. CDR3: CASSSDGGRLAEAFF. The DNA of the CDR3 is TGTGCCAGCAGCTCGGACGGGGGCAGGCTCGCTGAAGCTTTCTTT.

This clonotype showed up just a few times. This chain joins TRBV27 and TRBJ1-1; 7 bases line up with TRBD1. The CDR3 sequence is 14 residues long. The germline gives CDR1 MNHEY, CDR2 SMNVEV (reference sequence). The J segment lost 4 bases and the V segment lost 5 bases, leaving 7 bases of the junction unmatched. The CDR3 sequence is CASSIQGSSTEAFF. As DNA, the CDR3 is TGTGCCAGCAGTATACAGGGGTCGAGCACTGAAGCTTTCTTT.

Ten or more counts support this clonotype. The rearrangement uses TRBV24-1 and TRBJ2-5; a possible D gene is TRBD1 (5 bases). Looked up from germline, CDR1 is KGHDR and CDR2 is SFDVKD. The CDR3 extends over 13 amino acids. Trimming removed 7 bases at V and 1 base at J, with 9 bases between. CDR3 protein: CATRQGVQETQYF. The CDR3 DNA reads TGTGCCACCAGGCAGGGCGTCCAAGAGACCCAGTACTTC.

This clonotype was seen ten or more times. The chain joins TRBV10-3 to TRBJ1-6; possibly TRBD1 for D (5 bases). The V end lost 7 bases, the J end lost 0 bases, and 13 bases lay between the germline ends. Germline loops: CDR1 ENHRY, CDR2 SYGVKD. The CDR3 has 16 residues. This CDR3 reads CAIKSGTSSYNSPLHF. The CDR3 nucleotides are TGTGCCATCAAGTCAGGGACCAGCTCCTATAATTCACCCCTCCACTTT.

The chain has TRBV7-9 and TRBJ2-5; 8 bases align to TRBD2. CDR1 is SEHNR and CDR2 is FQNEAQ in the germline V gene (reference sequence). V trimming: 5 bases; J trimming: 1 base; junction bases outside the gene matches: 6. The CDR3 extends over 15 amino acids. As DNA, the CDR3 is TGTGCCAGCAGCGTAAAGCGGGAGCCCCAAGAGACCCAGTACTTC. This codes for CASSVKREPQETQYF.

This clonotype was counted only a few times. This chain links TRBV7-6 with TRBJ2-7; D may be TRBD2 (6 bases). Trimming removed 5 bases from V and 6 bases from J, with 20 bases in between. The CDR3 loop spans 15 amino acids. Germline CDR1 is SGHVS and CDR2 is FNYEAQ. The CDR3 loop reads CASSPGEAVGPEQYF. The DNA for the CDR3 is TGTGCCAGCAGCCCTGGGGAGGCAGTTGGGCCCGAGCAGTACTTC.

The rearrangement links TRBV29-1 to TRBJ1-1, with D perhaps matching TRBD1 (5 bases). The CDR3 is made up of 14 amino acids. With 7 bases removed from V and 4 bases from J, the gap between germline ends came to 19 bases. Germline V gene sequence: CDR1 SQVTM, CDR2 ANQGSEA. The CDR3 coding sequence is TGCAGCGCTGAGTGGGGCCCTCGGGGCACTGAAGCTTTCTTT. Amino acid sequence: CSAEWGPRGTEAFF.

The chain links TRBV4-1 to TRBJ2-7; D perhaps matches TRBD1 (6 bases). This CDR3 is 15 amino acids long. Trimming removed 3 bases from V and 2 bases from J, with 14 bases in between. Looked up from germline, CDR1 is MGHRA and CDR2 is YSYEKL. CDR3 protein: CASSQVRGHPYEQYF. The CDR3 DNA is TGCGCCAGCAGCCAGGTCCGGGGACACCCCTACGAGCAGTACTTC.